The 20 T cell receptor beta chains listed next were all sequenced from one sample in a study of OX40 agonist ivuxolimab in advanced cancers. Method: immunoSEQ multiplex PCR; TCRdb's copy keeps in-frame clones and lacks some. The sample shows approximately 44,000 clones, approximately 80% of them seen only once. The specimen comprised CD4+ or CD8+ T cells sorted from blood, sampled in a trial of the OX40 agonist ivuxolimab. The receptor source for this set is an adult with an advanced solid tumor such as melanoma, head and neck, liver or kidney cancer.

This sequence joins TRBV2 and TRBJ2-1; D is perhaps TRBD1 (5 bases). Germline V gene lookup returns CDR1 SNHLY and CDR2 FYNNEI. The CDR3 has 13 residues. The CDR3 DNA reads as TGTGCTCTTCAGGGTGGCTCCTACAATGAGCAGTTCTTC. The encoded protein is CALQGGSYNEQFF.

The chain couples TRBV11-2 to TRBJ1-1; TRBD1 matches at 11 bases. CDR1 is SGHAT and CDR2 is FQNNGV in the germline V gene. There are 15 residues in the CDR3. V shed 7 bases, J shed 2 bases, and the junction held 6 bases outside the gene matches. CDR3 in amino acids: CASKPDRGRNTEAFF. DNA for the CDR3: TGTGCCAGCAAACCGGACAGGGGGCGTAACACTGAAGCTTTCTTT. Supplemented by reference TRBV11-2 and TRBJ1-1, the full variable domain reads EAGVAQSPRYKIIEKRQSVAFWCNPISGHATLYWYQQILGQGPKLLIQFQNNGVVDDSQLPKDRFSAERLKGVDSTLKIQPAKLEDSAVYLCASKPDRGRNTEAFFGQGTRLTVV.

The rearrangement links TRBV6-1 to TRBJ1-2, with D possibly matching TRBD1 (5 bases). Trimming shortened V by 6 bases and J by 4 bases, and 15 bases separated the two germline ends. The CDR3 is 14 amino acids. Germline CDR1 is MNHNS and CDR2 is SASEGT. For the CDR3, the DNA is TGTGCCAGCAGCCCGACTGGGACCGGCTATGGCTACACCTTC. This translates into CASSPTGTGYGYTF.

This chain links TRBV7-3 with TRBJ2-2; D is uncertain. From germline, CDR1 is SGHTA and CDR2 FQGTGA. The CDR3 covers 12 residues. Trimming removed 2 bases from V and 6 bases from J, with 4 bases in between. The CDR3 loop is CASSLVPGELFF. CDR3 DNA: TGTGCCAGCAGCTTAGTACCCGGGGAGCTGTTTTTT.

Only one count was recorded for this clone. The chain is built from TRBV18 and TRBJ2-7; 10 nucleotides match TRBD2. Germline CDR1 reads KGHSH; CDR2 reads LQKENI. With 2 bases clipped from V and 3 bases from J, the junction kept 10 bases outside the gene matches. The CDR3 has 17 amino acids. Here the CDR3 reads CASSPLRAGGVFYEQYF. The CDR3, as DNA: TGTGCCAGCTCACCATTAAGAGCGGGAGGGGTATTCTACGAGCAGTACTTC. The full variable domain, rest sourced from reference TRBV18 and TRBJ2-7, is NAGVMQNPRHLVRRRGQEARLRCSPMKGHSHVYWYRQLPEEGLKFMVYLQKENIIDESGMPKERFSAEFPKEGPSILRIQQVVRGDSAAYFCASSPLRAGGVFYEQYFGPGTRLTVT.

The V gene is TRBV9, the J gene TRBJ1-1; D is perhaps TRBD1 (5 bases). The CDR3 sequence is 14 residues long. Germline values: CDR1 SGDLS, CDR2 YYNGEE. V was cut by 4 bases and J by 3 bases, with 13 bases left in between. Here the CDR3 DNA reads TGTGCCAGCAGCCCCCAAGTGGGGGACACTGAAGCTTTCTTT. The encoded protein is CASSPQVGDTEAFF. The whole variable domain, filled in from reference TRBV9 and TRBJ1-1, reads DSGVTQTPKHLITATGQRVTLRCSPRSGDLSVYWYQQSLDQGLQFLIQYYNGEERAKGNILERFSAQQFPDLHSELNLSSLELGDSALYFCASSPQVGDTEAFFGQGTRLTVV.

There are a few counts of this clone. V gene TRBV2 combines with J gene TRBJ2-5; D gene ambiguous. In germline, CDR1 is SNHLY, CDR2 FYNNEI. This CDR3 is built from 13 residues. V lost 5 bases and J lost 3, with 10 bases in between. DNA for the CDR3: TGTGCCAGCAGTAAGGACCTAAAAGAGACCCAGTACTTC. It yields the protein CASSKDLKETQYF.

The J gene is TRBJ2-5, the V gene TRBV11-3; D not certain. With the DNA end fitting TRBJ2-7 better, the J assignment may be wrong. CDR1 is SGHNT and CDR2 is YENEEA in the germline V gene. The CDR3 sequence is 12 residues long. In DNA form, the CDR3 reads TGTGCCAGCAGCTTAAATGATCGCGAGCAGTACTTC. It codes for CASSLNDREQYF.

The rearrangement joins TRBV11-2 to TRBJ1-2; maybe TRBD1 (6 bases). V was trimmed by 1 base and J by 10 bases, leaving 19 bases between them. The CDR3 runs 15 residues. Germline CDR1 SGHAT, CDR2 FQNNGV. The CDR3 sequence: CASSLGVGLRGDYTF. The CDR3 nucleotides are TGTGCCAGCAGCTTAGGAGTCGGGCTCAGGGGTGACTACACCTTC.

The gene calls are TRBV2 and TRBJ2-3; 9 bases line up with TRBD2. CDR3 length: 16 residues. V shed 6 bases, J shed 3 bases, and the junction held 10 bases outside the gene matches. Germline V gene lookup returns CDR1 SNHLY and CDR2 FYNNEI. CDR3 residues: CASSERAGGRTDTQYF. The CDR3 nucleotides are TGTGCCAGCAGCGAAAGGGCGGGAGGGAGGACAGATACGCAGTATTTT.

The chain links TRBV2 to TRBJ1-6, with D possibly being TRBD1 (6 bases). V shed 4 bases and J shed 8 bases, with 12 bases lying between them. The CDR3 is made up of 14 amino acids. The germline V gene encodes CDR1 SNHLY and CDR2 FYNNEI. DNA of the CDR3: TGTGCCAGCAGTGTAACTTCAGGGGATTCACCCCTCCACTTT. Amino acid sequence: CASSVTSGDSPLHF.

The chain employs TRBV7-9 and TRBJ2-7; possible D gene TRBD2, 6 bases. The V and J ends lost 3 bases and 5 bases respectively, with 17 bases between them. CDR3 length: 15 residues. Per germline, CDR1 SEHNR and CDR2 FQNEAQ (reference sequence). The CDR3 DNA follows: TGTGCCAGCAGCTTTCGGACCGGGAGATACGACGAGCAGTACTTC. This translates into CASSFRTGRYDEQYF.

This clone was detected a few times. This chain joins TRBV28 and TRBJ1-2; TRBD1 agrees at 7 bases. CDR3 length: 15 residues. V was pared by 5 bases and J by 5 bases, with 11 bases of the junction left unmatched. The germline gives CDR1 MDHEN, CDR2 SYDVKM. The CDR3 sequence is CASSPLDREEYGYTF. CDR3 sequence (DNA): TGTGCCAGCAGTCCCCTAGACAGGGAAGAATATGGCTACACCTTC.

The rearrangement uses TRBV9 and TRBJ1-2, with D possibly being TRBD1 (6 bases). The CDR3 has 12 amino acids. Between the trimmed V and J ends, which lost 4 bases and 4 bases, there was a span of 8 bases. CDR1 is SGDLS, CDR2 YYNGEE, per germline. CDR3 in DNA: TGTGCCAGCAGCCGGGACATCTATGGCTACACCTTC. Translating it yields CASSRDIYGYTF.

The chain has TRBV7-6 and TRBJ2-7, with 7 nucleotides matching TRBD2. The CDR3 sequence is 14 residues long. Germline loops: CDR1 SGHVS, CDR2 FNYEAQ. The J segment lost 5 bases and the V segment lost 1 base, leaving 5 bases of the junction unmatched. The CDR3 loop reads CASSLVRGSNEQYF. CDR3 in DNA: TGTGCCAGCAGCTTAGTGCGCGGGAGTAACGAGCAGTACTTC.

The rearrangement links TRBV2 to TRBJ1-1; 7 bases align to TRBD1. Germline values: CDR1 SNHLY, CDR2 FYNNEI. The CDR3 is 16 amino acids. V lost 8 bases, J lost 1 base, and 13 bases stayed unmatched. The CDR3 loop is CASVEGAGGTNTEAFF. In DNA, the CDR3 is TGTGCCAGCGTAGAGGGGGCGGGGGGGACGAACACTGAAGCTTTCTTT.

The chain has TRBV5-1 and TRBJ1-4; D is undetermined. This CDR3 comprises 13 residues. Germline CDR1 is SGHRS and CDR2 is YFSETQ. With 4 bases removed from V and 3 bases from J, the gap between germline ends came to 7 bases. CDR3 residues: CASSPDPNEKLFF. Written as DNA, the CDR3 is TGCGCCAGCAGCCCGGACCCTAATGAAAAACTGTTTTTT.

V usage is TRBV5-6 and J usage is TRBJ2-1; 7 bases map to TRBD1. This CDR3 region has 14 residues. V shed 4 bases, J shed 3 bases, and the junction held 4 bases outside the gene matches. Germline lookup yields CDR1 SGHDT and CDR2 YYEEEE. The DNA of the CDR3 is TGTGCCAGCAGCGAACAGGGGAACTACAATGAGCAGTTCTTC. The encoded protein is CASSEQGNYNEQFF.

This clone has only one observation. J is TRBJ2-3 and V is TRBV29-1; D might be TRBD2 (5 bases). The CDR3 spans 13 residues. Germline V CDR1 and CDR2: SQVTM, ANQGSEA. Trimming took off 1 base at V and 4 bases at J, with 9 bases between the two ends. In DNA form, the CDR3 reads TGCAGCGTTGAAGTATGGGAGTCAGATACGCAGTATTTT. It yields the protein CSVEVWESDTQYF.

This rearrangement joins TRBV6-4 to TRBJ1-3, with D possibly TRBD1 on 5 matching bases. V lost 2 bases and J lost 0, with 17 bases in between. The germline V gene encodes CDR1 MRHNA and CDR2 SNTAGT. CDR3 size: 18 residues. The CDR3 DNA reads TGTGCCAGCAGTGACCCTTTGAGGGACCGAAGCTCTGGAAACACCATATATTTT. Amino acid sequence: CASSDPLRDRSSGNTIYF.